This T cell receptor beta chain was identified in a study of cytomegalovirus exposure and HLA in healthy donors. 60 Vbeta and 13 Jbeta primers were used in PCR. Profiling relied on immunoSEQ multiplex PCR, and the TCRdb table lists in-frame clones only, not all of them. The sample records about 120,000 clones, about 83% being singletons. The V end was cut by 3 bases, the J end by 2 bases, with 14 bases between. This CDR3 is 15 amino acids long. The V gene's germline CDR1 is WSHSY and CDR2 SAAADI. Sequenced: PBMCs. The rearrangement joins TRBV10-2 to TRBJ2-7, with D tentatively TRBD2 (7 bases). The TCR was taken from a female donor in good health and CMV-seronegative. This CDR3 reads CASSEIRGAPYEQYF. The CDR3 bases are TGCGCCAGCAGTGAAATTCGGGGGGCCCCCTACGAGCAGTACTTC.